Given below is one T cell receptor beta chain in context. The data were obtained in a study of cytomegalovirus exposure and HLA in healthy donors. The V and J ends lost 1 base and 1 base respectively, with 7 bases between them. The CDR3 covers 14 residues. Per the germline V gene, CDR1 is SEHNR and CDR2 is FQNEAQ (reference sequence). Measured with immunoSEQ multiplex PCR; TCRdb has only the in-frame clones, and not every one. The table has approximately 300,000 clones, about nine tenths seen once. V is TRBV7-9 and J is TRBJ2-5; D is ambiguous. This TCR was sampled from a young woman in good health and CMV-seropositive. The specimen was PBMCs. The CDR3: CASSLVPGQETQYF. The DNA of the CDR3 is TGTGCCAGCAGCTTAGTTCCCGGCCAAGAGACCCAGTACTTC.